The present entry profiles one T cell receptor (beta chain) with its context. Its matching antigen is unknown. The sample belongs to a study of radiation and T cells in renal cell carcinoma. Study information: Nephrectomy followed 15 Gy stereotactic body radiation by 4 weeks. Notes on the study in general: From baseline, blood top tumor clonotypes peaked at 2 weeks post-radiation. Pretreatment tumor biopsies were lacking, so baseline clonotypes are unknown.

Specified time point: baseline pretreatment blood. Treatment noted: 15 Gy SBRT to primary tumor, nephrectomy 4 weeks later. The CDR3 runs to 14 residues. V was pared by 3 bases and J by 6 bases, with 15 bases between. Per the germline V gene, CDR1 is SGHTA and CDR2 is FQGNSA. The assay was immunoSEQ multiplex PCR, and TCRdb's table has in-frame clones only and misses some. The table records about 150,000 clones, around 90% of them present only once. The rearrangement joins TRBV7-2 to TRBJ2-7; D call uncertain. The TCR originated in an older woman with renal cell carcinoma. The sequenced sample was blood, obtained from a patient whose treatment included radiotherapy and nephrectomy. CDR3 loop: CASSFAQSPGEQYF. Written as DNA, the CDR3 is TGTGCCAGCAGCTTTGCGCAGAGTCCGGGCGAGCAGTACTTC. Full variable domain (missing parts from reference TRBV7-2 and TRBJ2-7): GAGVSQSPSNKVTEKGKDVELRCDPISGHTALYWYRQSLGQGLEFLIYFQGNSAPDKSGLPSDRFSAERTGGSVSTLTIQRTQQEDSAVYLCASSFAQSPGEQYFGPGTRLTVT.